This passage covers 29 T cell receptor beta chains from one sample sequenced in a study. TCRdb processed the RT-PCR reads anew with MiXCR; each CDR3 protein has one entry. The profile shows hundreds of thousands of distinct CDR3 sequences, approximately 15% of them singletons. Sequencing was performed on memory CD4+ T cells from blood. All receptors derive from a female donor in good health, serving as a healthy control.

This clonotype was counted a few times. The V call is TRBV7-9, the J call TRBJ2-7; the match to TRBD1 covers 7 bases. V shed 4 bases, J shed 4 bases, and the junction held 7 bases outside the gene matches. Germline lookup yields CDR1 SEHNR and CDR2 FQNEAQ (reference sequence). The CDR3 contains 14 residues. The CDR3 region is CASSSGTAGYEQYF. The DNA for the CDR3 is TGTGCCAGCAGCTCCGGGACAGCCGGATACGAGCAGTACTTC.

The CDR3 DNA reads TGTGCCAGCAGTGAAGAACGATCAGATACGCAGTATTTT. This gives the protein CASSEERSDTQYF. The V call is TRBV25-1, the J call TRBJ2-3; unclear D gene. Germline V gene data show CDR1 as MGHDK and CDR2 as SYGVNS. V dropped 2 bases and J dropped 4 bases, with 7 bases sitting between them. The CDR3 is 13 amino acids.

The V gene is TRBV20-1, the J gene TRBJ1-1, with D unclear. Trimming left V 6 bases short and J 1 base short, with 12 bases between. CDR1 is DFQATT and CDR2 is SNEGSKA in the germline V gene (reference sequence). The CDR3 extends over 13 amino acids. The CDR3, as DNA: TGCAGTGCCCAAGCCCAGCAGAACACTGAAGCTTTCTTT. It codes for CSAQAQQNTEAFF.

The chain uses TRBV29-1 and TRBJ2-5; D may be TRBD1 or TRBD2 (7 bases each). This CDR3 region has 15 residues. V was trimmed by 4 bases and J by 3 bases, leaving 18 bases between them. The V gene's germline CDR1 is SQVTM and CDR2 ANQGSEA. As DNA, the CDR3 is TGCAGCGTTGGGGGAGCGGGACAGCGCAAAGAGACCCAGTACTTC. Translation: CSVGGAGQRKETQYF.

This clonotype was picked up a small number of times. This chain connects TRBV20-1 to TRBJ2-7; TRBD2 might be the D (6 bases). The CDR3 length is 15 residues. Germline V gives CDR1 DFQATT, CDR2 SNEGSKA (reference sequence). Trimming removed 1 base from V and 6 bases from J, with 19 bases in between. The CDR3 DNA reads TGCAGTGCTAGAGTGCGCTCCGGAGGGCTTCGCGAGCAGTACTTC. Protein sequence: CSARVRSGGLREQYF.

This clonotype was counted a single time. V gene TRBV11-2 combines with J gene TRBJ1-1; maybe TRBD1 (5 bases). CDR1 is SGHAT and CDR2 is FQNNGV in the germline V gene. There are 15 residues in the CDR3. Trimming left V 5 bases short and J 5 bases short, with 18 bases between. In DNA form, the CDR3 reads TGTGCCAGCAGCACCCAAGGGACTTTTGAGACTGAAGCTTTCTTT. Amino acids: CASSTQGTFETEAFF.

This clonotype was observed at least ten times. The chain links TRBV5-1 to TRBJ1-6; D remains unclear. The germline V gene encodes CDR1 SGHRS and CDR2 YFSETQ. The CDR3 sequence is 14 residues long. Trimming stripped 2 bases from V and 5 bases from J, with 8 bases between. The CDR3 loop reads CASSLGQNNSPLHF. DNA of the CDR3: TGCGCCAGCAGCTTAGGGCAGAATAATTCACCCCTCCACTTT.

The chain joins TRBV2 to TRBJ1-2; D possibly corresponds to TRBD1 (5 bases). CDR3 length equals 14 residues. With 6 bases removed from V and 3 bases from J, the gap between germline ends came to 14 bases. CDR1 SNHLY and CDR2 FYNNEI come from the germline V gene. CDR3 sequence reads: CASRPSTGDYGYTF. In DNA form, the CDR3 reads TGTGCCAGCAGACCCTCAACAGGAGACTATGGCTACACCTTC.

This chain joins TRBV2 and TRBJ2-7, with TRBD2 matching over 11 bases. The V segment lost 6 bases and the J segment 0 bases; nucleotides outside the gene matches: 7. This CDR3 spans 16 amino acids. Germline CDR1 SNHLY, CDR2 FYNNEI. The CDR3 here is CASRPTSGTSSYEQYF. The CDR3 region has the DNA TGTGCCAGCAGGCCGACTAGCGGGACTAGCTCCTACGAGCAGTACTTC.

V gene TRBV7-2 combines with J gene TRBJ2-6; a weak D match, TRBD2 (5 bases). CDR1 SGHTA and CDR2 FQGNSA come from the germline V gene. The CDR3 has 14 amino acids. V was pared by 5 bases and J by 4 bases, with 9 bases between. For the CDR3, the DNA is TGTGCCAGCAGCCCGGGGAGCGGGGCCAACGTCCTGACTTTC. Amino acids: CASSPGSGANVLTF.

This clonotype turned up a few times. V usage is TRBV9 and J usage is TRBJ2-7, with D uncertain. Germline V gene sequence: CDR1 SGDLS, CDR2 YYNGEE. This CDR3 is built from 13 residues. Trimming took off 4 bases at V and 6 bases at J, with 14 bases between the two ends. CDR3 in amino acids: CASSRNPTSEQYF. CDR3 nucleotides: TGTGCCAGCAGCCGAAACCCTACGTCCGAGCAGTACTTC.

The chain couples TRBV24-1 to TRBJ2-3; D gene ambiguous. This CDR3 region has 14 residues. From germline, CDR1 is KGHDR and CDR2 SFDVKD. The V end was cut by 3 bases, the J end by 13 bases, with 19 bases between. The CDR3 is CATSDGPHTGIEYF. CDR3 coding DNA: TGTGCCACCAGTGATGGCCCTCACACCGGAATTGAGTATTTT.

This chain uses TRBV12-5 with TRBJ2-3; D is possibly TRBD2 (6 bases). Germline V gene data show CDR1 as LGHNT and CDR2 as FRNRAP. Between the trimmed V and J ends, which lost 1 base and 5 bases, there was a span of 16 bases. The CDR3 spans 16 residues. The CDR3 coding sequence is TGTGCTAGTGGTTTGGCTATAGCGGAGAGGATAGATACGCAGTATTTT. It specifies CASGLAIAERIDTQYF.

In its sample, this clonotype was seen many times. The chain joins TRBV5-1 to TRBJ2-3, with D maybe TRBD2 (5 bases). The germline V and J ends were trimmed by 4 bases and 4 bases, with 16 bases remaining between them. Looked up from germline, CDR1 is SGHRS and CDR2 is YFSETQ. This CDR3 spans 15 amino acids. The CDR3 region has the DNA TGCGCCAGCAGCCAGGTGGCGGTGGGAGCAGATACGCAGTATTTT. Translation: CASSQVAVGADTQYF.

This clonotype was counted at least ten times. This rearrangement joins TRBV2 to TRBJ1-5; D perhaps matches TRBD1 (6 bases). The CDR3 loop spans 19 amino acids. Germline loops: CDR1 SNHLY, CDR2 FYNNEI. Trimming took off 6 bases at V and 0 bases at J, with 24 bases between the two ends. In nucleotides, the CDR3 is TGTGCCAGCAGCCCCGACAGGATTATCGTGATCAATAGCAATCAGCCCCAGCATTTT. Residues: CASSPDRIIVINSNQPQHF. Together with reference TRBV2 and TRBJ1-5, the CDR3 gives the full variable domain: EPEVTQTPSHQVTQMGQEVILRCVPISNHLYFYWYRQILGQKVEFLVSFYNNEISEKSEIFDDQFSVERPDGSNFTLKIRSTKLEDSAMYFCASSPDRIIVINSNQPQHFGDGTRLSIL.

This clonotype came up many times. The CDR3 is CASRHPGRYTGELFF. CDR3 nucleotide sequence: TGCGCCAGCAGACATCCGGGGCGGTACACCGGGGAGCTGTTTTTT. V usage is TRBV5-1 and J usage is TRBJ2-2, with D perhaps matching TRBD1 or TRBD2 (5 bases each). Trimming stripped 5 bases from V and 3 bases from J, with 14 bases between. This CDR3 is 15 amino acids long. Germline V gene lookup returns CDR1 SGHRS and CDR2 YFSETQ.

The rearrangement uses TRBV11-2 and TRBJ2-2; unclear D gene. Germline V gives CDR1 SGHAT, CDR2 FQNNGV. The ends were cut back, 1 base at V and 5 bases at J, with 11 bases in the middle. The CDR3 is made up of 15 amino acids. The CDR3: CASSLGSRLTGELFF. The CDR3 DNA follows: TGTGCCAGCAGCTTAGGATCTAGGCTGACCGGGGAGCTGTTTTTT.

This clonotype showed up many times. The genes are TRBV6-5 and TRBJ1-1; D not resolved. V was clipped by 5 bases and J by 5 bases, with 18 bases between them. This CDR3 region has 15 residues. Germline CDR1 reads MNHEY; CDR2 reads SVGAGI. CDR3: CASSPPGGMDTEAFF. DNA of the CDR3: TGTGCCAGCAGTCCCCCGGGAGGGATGGATACTGAAGCTTTCTTT.

This clonotype was counted at least ten times. The chain recombines TRBV6-2 or TRBV6-3 with TRBJ2-7, with 9 positions matching TRBD2. This CDR3 comprises 15 residues. Per germline, CDR1 MNHEY and CDR2 SVGEGT. With V trimmed by 2 bases and J by 5 bases, 7 bases remained unmatched. CDR3 sequence (DNA): TGTGCCAGCAGTTACATTGGACTAGCGATCGACGAGCAGTACTTC. It encodes CASSYIGLAIDEQYF.

In its sample, this clonotype was seen many times. This chain connects TRBV29-1 to TRBJ2-7; TRBD1 might be the D (6 bases). Germline CDR1 is SQVTM and CDR2 is ANQGSEA. V was pared by 5 bases and J by 0 bases, with 14 bases between. This CDR3 contains 14 residues. This CDR3 is CSVPGTTPSYEQYF. The CDR3, as DNA: TGCAGCGTTCCCGGGACAACGCCCTCCTACGAGCAGTACTTC.

This clonotype has just a few counts. This chain joins TRBV30 and TRBJ1-2; possible D gene TRBD1, 5 bases. V was clipped by 2 bases and J by 8 bases, with 15 bases between them. The CDR3 extends over 13 amino acids. CDR1 is GTSNPN, CDR2 SVGIG, per germline (reference sequence). The CDR3: CAWSSQGESGYTF. The DNA for the CDR3 is TGTGCCTGGAGTTCTCAAGGGGAGTCGGGCTACACCTTC.

The chain is built from TRBV7-2 and TRBJ2-3; 7 bases are shared with TRBD2. Germline CDR1 reads SGHTA; CDR2 reads FQGNSA. Trimming at V came to 1 base and at J to 3 bases, leaving 10 bases not matched to a gene. This CDR3 spans 17 amino acids. This chain's CDR3 is CASSLVGGGGWTDTQYF. The CDR3 bases are TGTGCCAGCAGCTTAGTGGGCGGGGGAGGATGGACAGATACGCAGTATTTT.

The chain is built from TRBV27 and TRBJ2-3; TRBD2 matches 15 bases. V shed 6 bases, J shed 5 bases, and the junction held 12 bases outside the gene matches. The CDR3 has 18 amino acids. Germline-derived CDR1 and CDR2 are MNHEY and SMNVEV (reference sequence). CDR3 sequence (DNA): TGTGCCAGCAGGGACAGTATGGGACTAGCGGGAGGAGGAGATACGCAGTATTTT. Translating it yields CASRDSMGLAGGGDTQYF.

This CDR3 is CASSVEPGVGTEAFF. CDR3 DNA: TGTGCCAGCAGCGTAGAGCCTGGGGTTGGCACTGAAGCTTTCTTT. This sequence joins TRBV9 and TRBJ1-1; D not resolved. Trimming removed 0 bases from V and 4 bases from J, with 13 bases in between. The CDR3 covers 15 residues. Germline lookup yields CDR1 SGDLS and CDR2 YYNGEE. Variable domain in full (rest from reference TRBV9 and TRBJ1-1): DSGVTQTPKHLITATGQRVTLRCSPRSGDLSVYWYQQSLDQGLQFLIQYYNGEERAKGNILERFSAQQFPDLHSELNLSSLELGDSALYFCASSVEPGVGTEAFFGQGTRLTVV.

V usage is TRBV2 and J usage is TRBJ2-7, with 7 bases matching TRBD1. The CDR3 is made up of 13 amino acids. CDR1 is SNHLY and CDR2 is FYNNEI in the germline V gene. Trimming took 7 bases from V and 8 from J; bases not matched to a gene: 11. In nucleotides, the CDR3 is TGTGCCAGCAAATTGGGACAGAGTACGCAGCAGTACTTC. It yields the protein CASKLGQSTQQYF.

This clonotype was found a few times. The J gene is TRBJ1-3, the V gene TRBV27; 7 nucleotides match TRBD1. Germline values: CDR1 MNHEY, CDR2 SMNVEV (reference sequence). The V and J ends lost 0 bases and 6 bases, in that order; junction bases with no gene match: 5. This CDR3 is 15 amino acids long. The CDR3 bases are TGTGCCAGCAGTTTATCGGGACAGTGGTTAAACACCATATATTTT. Its protein product is CASSLSGQWLNTIYF.

This clonotype was picked up a small number of times. The V and J genes are TRBV10-3 and TRBJ1-5; D might be TRBD1 (5 bases). Germline values: CDR1 ENHRY, CDR2 SYGVKD. The CDR3 has 16 residues. V dropped 2 bases and J dropped 0 bases, with 11 bases sitting between them. CDR3 sequence (DNA): TGTGCCATCAGTGAGGGGGGACTCGTTAGCAATCAGCCCCAGCATTTT. Its protein product is CAISEGGLVSNQPQHF.

This clonotype was seen only a few times. The chain couples TRBV5-1 to TRBJ1-1; D unclear. The CDR3 length is 14 residues. The V end lost 4 bases, the J end lost 0 bases, and 10 bases lay between the germline ends. Germline V gives CDR1 SGHRS, CDR2 YFSETQ. This chain's CDR3 is CASSDQEMNTEAFF. In nucleotides, the CDR3 is TGCGCCAGCAGCGACCAGGAGATGAACACTGAAGCTTTCTTT.

The chain recombines TRBV29-1 with TRBJ1-1; weak D call: TRBD1 (5 bases). CDR3 length: 13 amino acids. V was shortened by 6 bases and J by 4 bases, with 15 bases between the two germline ends. Germline CDR1 reads SQVTM; CDR2 reads ANQGSEA. CDR3 in DNA: TGCAGCGTCTCGGCAGGGCAAGGCACTGAAGCTTTCTTT. Translating it yields CSVSAGQGTEAFF.